This T cell receptor (beta chain) was observed in a study of graft-versus-host responses after intestinal transplantation. At the level of the study: Tacrolimus plus steroids were given to all recipients for roughly three years, preceded by anti-thymocyte globulin induction. Study-wide results and caveats: GvH clones were found in recipient marrow; some appeared first in ileum or blood. Some patients had graft-donor T cell macrochimerism. In their allografts, the ratios of graft-versus-host to host-versus-graft T cell clones were high.

Measured with immunoSEQ multiplex PCR; TCRdb has only the in-frame clones, and not every one. The sample consists of about 18,000 clones, 60% to 85% of them appearing once. Details on this clone: The antigen is unknown.

Per the germline V gene, CDR1 is MRHNA and CDR2 is SNTAGT. The CDR3 runs to 15 residues. V was clipped by 0 bases and J by 4 bases, with 11 bases between them. Intraepithelial plus lamina propria lymphocytes were released by processing graft tissue. This receptor was obtained from a human patient who received an intestinal transplant, so some T cells may come from the graft donor. The sequencing here drew on ileum tissue, taken roughly 490 days after intestinal transplant. The genes are TRBV6-4 and TRBJ2-3; D not resolved. This CDR3 is CASSDSSSAADTQYF. CDR3 DNA sequence: TGTGCCAGCAGTGACTCGTCTTCCGCGGCAGATACGCAGTATTTT.